The clone carrying this TCR beta chain was seen only a few times. The sample is drawn from a study of spatial heterogeneity in lung cancer. Overall study context: Alpha-chain sequences were detected in numbers that were consistently lower than beta-chain sequences.

Noted time point: sample taken at primary tumor resection. No cell sorting; template was whole RNA from tumor, lung tissue or PBMC. Trimming removed 5 bases at V and 9 bases at J, with 11 bases between. The CDR3 consists of 12 residues. Germline V CDR1 and CDR2: SNHLY, FYNNEI. One entry per CDR3 protein results from TCRdb running MiXCR on the 5' RACE reads. In the table there are just under 95,000 distinct CDR3 sequences, approximately 12% of which are singletons. The clonotype comes from a male donor with early-stage non-small cell lung cancer. The chain combines TRBV2 with TRBJ2-1, with D unresolved. The source was PBMCs, collected at surgery. The CDR3: CASSSLESEQFF. Here the CDR3 DNA reads TGTGCCAGCAGTTCATTGGAGTCTGAGCAGTTCTTC.